These T cell receptor beta chains were read from a single sample in a study of shared clonotypes between healthy human individuals. Here immunoSEQ multiplex PCR was the method, and the copy in TCRdb shows in-frame clones only, minus some. The sample records 560,000 or so clones, approximately 96% being singletons. The sequenced sample was naive CD8+ T cells sorted from blood. The source of these receptors is a woman aged 30 to 39 in good health. Both conserved end residues are part of each CDR3. The D gene is left open where the match is weak. Size is omitted from some rows. Given values are once, few, many or a class for expanded clones.

d_call j_call clone_size v_call cdr3_nt cdr3_aa
TRBD2 TRBJ2-2 once TRBV27 TGTGCCAGCAGTATCGGACTAGCGGGTCGGACCGGGGAGCTGTTTTTT CASSIGLAGRTGELFF
. TRBJ1-1 . TRBV5-4 TGTGCCAGCGTTTCGATGGGGGAAGCTTTCTTT CASVSMGEAFF
. TRBJ2-5 . TRBV7-6 TGTGCCAGCAGCTTAGGCCCGAGTCTCCGGGAGACCCAGTACTTC CASSLGPSLRETQYF
TRBD2 TRBJ2-1 . TRBV4-2 TGTGCCAGCAGTTTTGGACTAGCGGGAGCCTACAATGAGCAGTTCTTC CASSFGLAGAYNEQFF
TRBD2 TRBJ2-5 . TRBV4-1 TGCGCCAGCAGCCCTCAGGCGGGAGGGTTCGACGAGACCCAGTACTTC CASSPQAGGFDETQYF
. TRBJ2-1 . TRBV27 TGTGCCAGCAGTAAGGTTTGGGGCCCACTGAGTACTTACAATGAGCAGTTCTTC CASSKVWGPLSTYNEQFF
TRBD2 TRBJ2-7 . TRBV7-9 TGTGCCAGCAGCCCCCCGCCGGGACTAGCCGGCGAGCAGTACTTC CASSPPPGLAGEQYF
TRBD2 TRBJ2-3 . TRBV7-9 TGTGCCAGCAGCAAACTAGCGAGCAACACAGATACGCAGTATTTT CASSKLASNTDTQYF
TRBD1 TRBJ2-7 . TRBV5-1 TGCGCCAGCAGCCCGACAGGGTTACTTTACGAGCAGTACTTC CASSPTGLLYEQYF
TRBD1 TRBJ1-1 . TRBV7-9 TGTGCCAGCAGCCAGGCCCCCGGCCAGGGGGCTGGCACTGAAGCTTTCTTT CASSQAPGQGAGTEAFF
. TRBJ2-1 . TRBV28 TGTGCCAGCAGTTTACCCGGGAGCTCCTACAATGAGCAGTTCTTC CASSLPGSSYNEQFF
. TRBJ2-6 . TRBV27 TGTGCCAGCAGTGCCCCCCCCGGGTCTGGGGCCAACGTCCTGACTTTC CASSAPPGSGANVLTF
. TRBJ1-1 few TRBV7-9 TGTGCCAGCAGCTTCGGACAGCTTGAAGCTTTCTTT CASSFGQLEAFF
. TRBJ1-4 . TRBV10-1 TGCGCCAGCAGTGAGTCATTGAGGGGTTCGCCTAATGAAAAACTGTTTTTT CASSESLRGSPNEKLFF